Sequencing of this T cell receptor (beta chain) was carried out in a study of early stage breast cancer tumors. Study-wide results and limits: Blood repertoires resembled normal breast more than tumor. Most shared enriched TCRB sequences were commonly generated ones.

For this clone: The antigen remains undetermined.

Method: immunoSEQ multiplex PCR; TCRdb's copy keeps in-frame clones and lacks some. This sample has about 34,000 clones, with around 67% found just once. About 20-55 mg of tumor tissue was diced per sample. Trimming pared 0 bases from V and 5 bases from J, leaving 14 bases between. The CDR3 consists of 15 residues. Germline lookup yields CDR1 SGHKS and CDR2 YYEKEE (reference sequence). The sample was breast tumor tissue. This TCR was sampled from a person aged 30-39 years with breast cancer. The chain has TRBV5-5 and TRBJ1-2; a possible D gene is TRBD1 (5 bases). The CDR3 sequence is CASSLGQGGGYGYTF. In nucleotides, the CDR3 is TGTGCCAGCAGCTTGGGCCAGGGCGGAGGGTATGGCTACACCTTC.